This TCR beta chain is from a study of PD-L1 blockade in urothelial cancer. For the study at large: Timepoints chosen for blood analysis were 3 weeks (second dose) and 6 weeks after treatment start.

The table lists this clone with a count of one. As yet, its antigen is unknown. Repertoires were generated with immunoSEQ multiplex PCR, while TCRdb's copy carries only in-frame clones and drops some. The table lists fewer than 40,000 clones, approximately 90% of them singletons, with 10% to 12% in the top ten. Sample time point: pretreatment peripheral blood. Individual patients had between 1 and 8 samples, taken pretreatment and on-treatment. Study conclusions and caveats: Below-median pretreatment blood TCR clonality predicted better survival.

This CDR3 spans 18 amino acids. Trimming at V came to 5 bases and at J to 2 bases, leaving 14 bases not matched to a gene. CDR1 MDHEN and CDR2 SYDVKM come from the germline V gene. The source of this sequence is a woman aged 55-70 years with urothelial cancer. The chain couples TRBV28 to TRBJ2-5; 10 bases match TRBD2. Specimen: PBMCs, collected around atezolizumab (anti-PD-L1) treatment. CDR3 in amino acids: CASSPLGLAGVWQETQYF. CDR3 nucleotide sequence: TGTGCCAGCAGTCCCCTCGGGCTAGCGGGAGTATGGCAAGAGACCCAGTACTTC.